These 16 T cell receptor beta chains came from one sample sequenced in a study of OX40 agonist ivuxolimab in advanced cancers. Clones were read by immunoSEQ multiplex PCR, and TCRdb kept only the in-frame ones, dropping some. The sample includes 95,000 to 120,000 clones, approximately 89% seen only once; the top ten take roughly 0.66%. The specimen was CD4+ or CD8+ T cells sorted from blood, collected in a trial of the OX40 agonist ivuxolimab. These receptors came from an adult with an advanced solid tumor such as melanoma, head and neck, liver or kidney cancer.

The J gene is TRBJ1-2, the V gene TRBV5-1; the D gene is possibly TRBD1 (6 bases). The CDR3 consists of 13 residues. V lost 5 bases and J 2 bases, leaving 10 bases between the germline ends. In germline, CDR1 is SGHRS, CDR2 YFSETQ. The CDR3 is CASRHRENYGYTF. Here the CDR3 DNA reads TGCGCCAGCAGACACAGGGAGAACTATGGCTACACCTTC.

The V and J genes are TRBV30 and TRBJ1-1, with 7 bases matching TRBD1. Trimming took 2 bases from V and 6 from J; bases not matched to a gene: 9. The length of the CDR3 is 14 residues. CDR1 and CDR2 from the germline V gene are GTSNPN and SVGIG (reference sequence). CDR3 protein: CAWSKRDRAAEAFF. Written as DNA, the CDR3 is TGTGCCTGGAGTAAAAGAGACAGGGCCGCTGAAGCTTTCTTT.

V and J are TRBV28 and TRBJ1-2; possibly TRBD1 for D (6 bases). The germline CDR1 and CDR2 sequences are MDHEN and SYDVKM. Trimming pared 3 bases from V and 2 bases from J, leaving 10 bases between. The CDR3 sequence is 14 residues long. CDR3: CASSFGGGNYGYTF. CDR3 coding DNA: TGTGCCAGCAGTTTTGGAGGGGGAAACTATGGCTACACCTTC.

V gene TRBV5-1 combines with J gene TRBJ2-3, with 9 bases that match TRBD2. Germline V gene lookup returns CDR1 SGHRS and CDR2 YFSETQ. The junction had 4 bases not matched to a gene; V was cut back by 4 bases and J by 4 bases. This CDR3 spans 14 amino acids. The CDR3: CASSGGGAPDTQYF. The DNA of the CDR3 is TGCGCCAGCAGCGGCGGGGGGGCCCCAGATACGCAGTATTTT.

The rearrangement joins TRBV7-2 to TRBJ2-1, with 10 bases aligning to TRBD2. The germline V gene has CDR1 SGHTA and CDR2 FQGNSA. This CDR3 contains 17 residues. V shed 3 bases and J 0 bases; nucleotides not matched to a gene: 5. CDR3 in DNA: TGTGCCAGCAGCTTTTTTAGCGGGGGGATCTCCTACAATGAGCAGTTCTTC. It is translated as CASSFFSGGISYNEQFF.

Concerning this clone: Different DNA sequences within this sample yield the same CDR3. The V call is TRBV9, the J call TRBJ2-7; TRBD2 is a possible D gene (6 bases). The germline V gene encodes CDR1 SGDLS and CDR2 YYNGEE. V lost 2 bases, J lost 2 bases, and 14 bases lay in between. This CDR3 contains 15 residues. The CDR3 DNA follows: TGTGCCAGCAGCGTTCGAGCGGGTCCACCCTACGAGCAGTACTTC. It codes for CASSVRAGPPYEQYF.

The genes are TRBV18 and TRBJ2-2; D is unresolved. This CDR3 has 14 residues. V was trimmed by 4 bases and J by 2 bases, leaving 8 bases between them. In germline, CDR1 is KGHSH, CDR2 LQKENI. The CDR3 DNA follows: TGTGCCAGCTCACTTGTAGGAAACACCGGGGAGCTGTTTTTT. Residues: CASSLVGNTGELFF.

V is TRBV21-1 and J is TRBJ2-7. TRBV21-1 is described as a pseudogene. The CDR3 runs 11 residues. The CDR3 spells CASSKVYEQYF. CDR3 DNA sequence: TGTGCCAGCAGCAAAGTCTACGAGCAGTACTTC.

The genes are TRBV5-1 and TRBJ2-4; 8 bases agree with TRBD2. V lost 1 base, J lost 0 bases, and 9 bases stayed unmatched. This CDR3 has 18 amino acids. Germline CDR1 is SGHRS and CDR2 is YFSETQ. The CDR3 protein is CASSLSSGVLLAKNIQYF. The CDR3 bases are TGCGCCAGCAGCTTGAGTAGCGGGGTCTTATTAGCCAAAAACATTCAGTACTTC.

This clone was recorded once. Because the CDR3's place on the DNA is in doubt, the DNA is left out and the CDR3 is given as listed by TCRdb. The rearrangement uses TRBV30 and TRBJ1-2; the D call in the table, TRBD1, was not verified against the DNA. The CDR3 region is 15 residues in length, termini included. Germline lookup yields CDR1 GTSNPN and CDR2 SVGIG (reference sequence). The CDR3 spells CAWSVGPGTGARRTF.

This clone appeared a single time. The rearrangement uses TRBV19 and TRBJ2-1, with D possibly being TRBD2 (5 bases). Per the germline V gene, CDR1 is LNHDA and CDR2 is SQIVND (reference sequence). CDR3 length: 14 residues. The V and J ends lost 5 bases and 8 bases respectively, with 16 bases between them. The chain's CDR3 is CASSPGFGPDEQFF. CDR3 nucleotides: TGTGCCAGTAGTCCGGGGTTTGGTCCGGATGAGCAGTTCTTC.

V and J are TRBV6-1 and TRBJ2-3; 7 bases match TRBD1. The CDR3 loop spans 15 amino acids. The trim removed 4 bases at V and 4 bases at J, leaving 8 bases unmatched. CDR1 and CDR2 from the germline V gene are MNHNS and SASEGT. The DNA for the CDR3 is TGTGCCAGCAGTGTATGGGACAGCGGACCAGATACGCAGTATTTT. It translates to CASSVWDSGPDTQYF.

The CDR3 sequence is CASEKAGGPTDTQYF. CDR3 in DNA: TGTGCCAGCGAAAAAGCGGGGGGGCCAACAGATACGCAGTATTTT. The chain carries TRBV6-5 and TRBJ2-3; 10 bases are shared with TRBD2. The CDR3 has 15 residues. From germline, CDR1 is MNHEY and CDR2 SVGAGI. The ends lost 8 bases at V and 3 bases at J; junction bases unmatched: 8.

The chain links TRBV29-1 to TRBJ2-1, with 13 nucleotides matching TRBD2. This CDR3 region has 13 residues. Germline-derived CDR1 and CDR2 are SQVTM and ANQGSEA. After removal of 7 bases from V and 8 bases from J, the junction contained 5 bases not matched to a gene. The CDR3 DNA reads as TGCAGCGATAGGACTAGCGGGAGTGATGAGCAGTTCTTC. It encodes CSDRTSGSDEQFF.

The chain uses TRBV5-8 and TRBJ1-5; the D gene is possibly TRBD1 (5 bases). The CDR3 sequence is 17 residues long. Trimming stripped 0 bases from V and 5 bases from J, with 18 bases between. CDR1 SGHTS and CDR2 YDEGEE come from the germline V gene. The CDR3 DNA reads as TGTGCCAGCAGCTTGGCCGCGACAGTCGGACACGATCAGCCCCAGCATTTT. Its protein product is CASSLAATVGHDQPQHF.

The chain recombines TRBV30 with TRBJ1-2; 7 nucleotides agree with TRBD1. The CDR3 runs to 13 residues. Germline V gives CDR1 GTSNPN, CDR2 SVGIG (reference sequence). Losses at the gene ends were 5 bases for V and 7 bases for J; bases not matched to a gene: 10. CDR3 coding DNA: TGTGCCTGGGGCCCACAGGGGTGGATTGGCTACACCTTC. Encoded protein: CAWGPQGWIGYTF.